The subject of this entry is one T cell receptor (beta chain). The data stem from a study of blood T cell repertoires in COVID-19. Trimming at V came to 0 bases and at J to 1 base, leaving 6 bases not matched to a gene. This CDR3 contains 16 residues. CDR1 GTSNPN and CDR2 SVGIG come from the germline V gene (reference sequence). Authors' data handling: Reference gene primer amplification gave nucleated cell count estimates. Assay: immunoSEQ multiplex PCR; the TCRdb copy retains only in-frame clones and omits some. V and J calls and clone size are copied from that table; D and trimming were computed from the DNA. The sample yields about 240,000 clones, approximately 80% seen once.

The sequenced sample was peripheral blood. This clonotype originated in a woman aged 18-30 years with acute or convalescent COVID-19. This sequence joins TRBV30 and TRBJ1-5, with TRBD1 matching 7 bases. The CDR3 DNA reads TGTGCCTGGAGTGTATTAGGGGGCGGAAGCAATCAGCCCCAGCATTTT. The encoded protein is CAWSVLGGGSNQPQHF.